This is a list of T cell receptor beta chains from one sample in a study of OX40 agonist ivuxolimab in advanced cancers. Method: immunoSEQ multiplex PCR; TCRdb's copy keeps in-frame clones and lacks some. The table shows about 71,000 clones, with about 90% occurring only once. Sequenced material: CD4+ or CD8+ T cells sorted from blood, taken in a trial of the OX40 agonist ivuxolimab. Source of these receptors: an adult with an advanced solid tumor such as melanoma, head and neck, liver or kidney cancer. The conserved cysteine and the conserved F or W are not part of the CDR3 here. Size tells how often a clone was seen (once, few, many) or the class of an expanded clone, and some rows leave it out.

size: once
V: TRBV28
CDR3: ASSTTSLRTGGNYGYT

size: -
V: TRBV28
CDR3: ASSSGTGVLYHEQF

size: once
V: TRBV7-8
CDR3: ASSEDREGYGYT

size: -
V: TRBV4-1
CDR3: ASSQGTSGSEQF

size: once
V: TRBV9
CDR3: ASSVGGDPATYEQY

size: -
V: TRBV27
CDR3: ASTPNGHYNEQF

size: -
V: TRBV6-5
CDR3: ASSPGQGAGEQY

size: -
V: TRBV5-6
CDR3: ASSLTFPYGYT

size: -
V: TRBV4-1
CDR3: ASSQDPGGITANQPQH

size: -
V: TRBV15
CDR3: ATSRDREISNQPQH

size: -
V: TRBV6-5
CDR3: ASSLQYQETQY

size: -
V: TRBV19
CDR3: ASSKQDSSYEQY

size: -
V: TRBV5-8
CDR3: ASSLAGGSTEAF

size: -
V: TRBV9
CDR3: ASSVGGSPGNTIY

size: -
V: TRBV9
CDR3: ASSVAPGQAMY

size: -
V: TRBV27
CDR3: ASSPRTGGGTGELF

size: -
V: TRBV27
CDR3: ASSSLGTGVQPQH

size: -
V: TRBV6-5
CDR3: ASSPSGQGVDEQF

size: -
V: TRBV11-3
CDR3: ASSLIRSVQETQY

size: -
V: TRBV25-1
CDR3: ASSEPSQGDEQY

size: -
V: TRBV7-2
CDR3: ASSFPRGRAEETQY

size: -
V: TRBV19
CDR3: ASSLGQGNTEAF